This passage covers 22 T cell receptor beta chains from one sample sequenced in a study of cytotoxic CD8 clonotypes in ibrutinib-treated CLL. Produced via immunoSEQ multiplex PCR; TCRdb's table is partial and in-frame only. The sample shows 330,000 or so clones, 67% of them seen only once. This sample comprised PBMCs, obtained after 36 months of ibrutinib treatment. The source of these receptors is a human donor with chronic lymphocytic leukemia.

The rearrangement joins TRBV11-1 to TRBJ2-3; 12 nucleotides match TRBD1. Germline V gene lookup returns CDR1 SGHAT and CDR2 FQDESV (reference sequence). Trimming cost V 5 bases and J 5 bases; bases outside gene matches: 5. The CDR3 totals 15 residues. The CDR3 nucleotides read TGTGCCAGCAGCCTGGGACAGGGGGCAGGAGATACGCAGTATTTT. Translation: CASSLGQGAGDTQYF.

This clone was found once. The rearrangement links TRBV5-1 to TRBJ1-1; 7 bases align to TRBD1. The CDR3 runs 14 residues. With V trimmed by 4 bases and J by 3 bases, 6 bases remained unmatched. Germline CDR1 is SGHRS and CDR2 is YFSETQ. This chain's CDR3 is CASSPRDSHTEAFF. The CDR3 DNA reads TGCGCCAGCAGCCCCCGGGACAGCCACACTGAAGCTTTCTTT.

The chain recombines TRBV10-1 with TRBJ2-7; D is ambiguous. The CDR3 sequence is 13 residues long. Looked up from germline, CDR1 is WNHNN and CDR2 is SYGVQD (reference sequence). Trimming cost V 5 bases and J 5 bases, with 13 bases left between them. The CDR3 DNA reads TGCGCCAGCAGTCTGGACCTGTCCAACGAGCAGTACTTC. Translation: CASSLDLSNEQYF.

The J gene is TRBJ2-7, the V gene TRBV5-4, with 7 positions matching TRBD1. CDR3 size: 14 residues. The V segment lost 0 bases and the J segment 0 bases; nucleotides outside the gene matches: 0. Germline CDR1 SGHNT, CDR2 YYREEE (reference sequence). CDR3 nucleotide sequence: TGTGCCAGCAGCTTGGCAGGGGGCTCCTACGAGCAGTACTTC. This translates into CASSLAGGSYEQYF. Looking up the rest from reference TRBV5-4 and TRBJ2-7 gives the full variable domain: ETGVTQSPTHLIKTRGQQVTLRCSSQSGHNTVSWYQQALGQGPQFIFQYYREEENGRGNFPPRFSGLQFPNYSSELNVNALELDDSALYLCASSLAGGSYEQYFGPGTRLTVT.

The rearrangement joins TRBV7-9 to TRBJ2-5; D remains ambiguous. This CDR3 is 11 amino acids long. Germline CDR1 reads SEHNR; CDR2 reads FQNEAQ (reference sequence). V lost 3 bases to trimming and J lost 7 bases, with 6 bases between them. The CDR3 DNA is TGTGCCAGCAGCTTTCGCTCGACCCAGTACTTC. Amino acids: CASSFRSTQYF.

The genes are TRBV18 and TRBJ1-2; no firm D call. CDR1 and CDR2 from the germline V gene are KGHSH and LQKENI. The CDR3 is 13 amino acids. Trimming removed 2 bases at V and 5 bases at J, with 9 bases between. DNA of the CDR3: TGTGCCAGCTCACCAAGTACCGATTATGGCTACACCTTC. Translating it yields CASSPSTDYGYTF.

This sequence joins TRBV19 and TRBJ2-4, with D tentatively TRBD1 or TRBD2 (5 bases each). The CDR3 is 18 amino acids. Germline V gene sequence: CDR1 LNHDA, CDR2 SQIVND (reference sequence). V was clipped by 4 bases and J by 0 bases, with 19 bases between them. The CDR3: CASSKGRSISLAKNIQYF. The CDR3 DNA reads TGTGCCAGTAGTAAGGGACGGAGCATTTCCTTAGCCAAAAACATTCAGTACTTC. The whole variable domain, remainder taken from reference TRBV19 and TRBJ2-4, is DGGITQSPKYLFRKEGQNVTLSCEQNLNHDAMYWYRQDPGQGLRLIYYSQIVNDFQKGDIAEGYSVSREKKESFPLTVTSAQKNPTAFYLCASSKGRSISLAKNIQYFGAGTRLSVL.

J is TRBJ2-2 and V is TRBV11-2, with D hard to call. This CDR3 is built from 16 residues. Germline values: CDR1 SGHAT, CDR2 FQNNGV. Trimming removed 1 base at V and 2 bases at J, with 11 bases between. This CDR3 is CASSLVVRRNTGELFF. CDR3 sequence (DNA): TGTGCCAGCAGCTTAGTGGTCCGAAGAAACACCGGGGAGCTGTTTTTT.

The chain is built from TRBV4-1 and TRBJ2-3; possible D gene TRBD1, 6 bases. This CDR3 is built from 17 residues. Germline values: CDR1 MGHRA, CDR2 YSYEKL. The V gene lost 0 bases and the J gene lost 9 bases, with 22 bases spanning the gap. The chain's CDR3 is CASSQDEGSPFRGTQYF. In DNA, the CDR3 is TGCGCCAGCAGCCAAGATGAAGGTAGCCCTTTTAGGGGGACGCAGTATTTT.

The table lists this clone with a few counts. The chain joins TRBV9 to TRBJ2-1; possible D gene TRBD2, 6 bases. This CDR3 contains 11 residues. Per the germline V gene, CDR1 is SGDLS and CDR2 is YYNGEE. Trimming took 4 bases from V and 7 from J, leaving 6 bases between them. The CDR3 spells CASSRGNEQFF. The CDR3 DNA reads TGTGCCAGCAGCCGGGGGAATGAGCAGTTCTTC.

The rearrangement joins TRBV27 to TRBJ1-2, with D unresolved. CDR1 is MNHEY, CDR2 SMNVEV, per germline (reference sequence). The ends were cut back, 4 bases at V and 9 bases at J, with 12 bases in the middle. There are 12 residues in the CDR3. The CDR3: CASSSGISSYTF. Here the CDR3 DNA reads TGTGCCAGCAGTTCGGGGATATCGAGCTACACCTTC.

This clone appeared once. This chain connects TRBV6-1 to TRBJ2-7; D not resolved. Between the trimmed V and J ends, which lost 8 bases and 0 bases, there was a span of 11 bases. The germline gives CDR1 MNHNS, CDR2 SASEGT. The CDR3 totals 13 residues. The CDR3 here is CASLGWSSYEQYF. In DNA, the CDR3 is TGTGCCAGCCTAGGTTGGAGCTCCTACGAGCAGTACTTC.

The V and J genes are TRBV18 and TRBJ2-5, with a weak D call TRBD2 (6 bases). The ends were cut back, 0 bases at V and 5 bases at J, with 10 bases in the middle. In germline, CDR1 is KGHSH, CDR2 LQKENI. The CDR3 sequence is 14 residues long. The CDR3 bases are TGTGCCAGCTCACCACCCCGGGAGCGTGAGACCCAGTACTTC. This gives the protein CASSPPRERETQYF. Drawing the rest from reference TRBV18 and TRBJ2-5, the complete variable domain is NAGVMQNPRHLVRRRGQEARLRCSPMKGHSHVYWYRQLPEEGLKFMVYLQKENIIDESGMPKERFSAEFPKEGPSILRIQQVVRGDSAAYFCASSPPRERETQYFGPGTRLLVL.

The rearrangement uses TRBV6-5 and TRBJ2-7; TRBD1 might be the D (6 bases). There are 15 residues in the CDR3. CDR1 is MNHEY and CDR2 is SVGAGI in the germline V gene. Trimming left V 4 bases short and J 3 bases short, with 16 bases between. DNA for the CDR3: TGTGCCAGCAGTTCGCCGGGACAAACCTTCTACGAGCAGTACTTC. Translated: CASSSPGQTFYEQYF.

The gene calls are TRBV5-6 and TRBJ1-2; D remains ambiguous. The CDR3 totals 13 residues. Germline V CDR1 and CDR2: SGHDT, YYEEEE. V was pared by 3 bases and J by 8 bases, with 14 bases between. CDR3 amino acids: CASSSGQTRGYTF. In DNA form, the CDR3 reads TGTGCCAGCAGCTCAGGTCAAACGAGGGGCTACACCTTC.

CDR3 sequence reads: CASSLIGRVYEQYF. In DNA, the CDR3 is TGTGCCAGCAGCTTAATCGGGAGGGTCTACGAGCAGTACTTC. The genes are TRBV11-1 and TRBJ2-7, with TRBD2 identical over 8 bases. Germline values: CDR1 SGHAT, CDR2 FQDESV (reference sequence). The CDR3 is 14 amino acids. The J segment lost 3 bases and the V segment lost 2 bases, leaving 3 bases of the junction unmatched.

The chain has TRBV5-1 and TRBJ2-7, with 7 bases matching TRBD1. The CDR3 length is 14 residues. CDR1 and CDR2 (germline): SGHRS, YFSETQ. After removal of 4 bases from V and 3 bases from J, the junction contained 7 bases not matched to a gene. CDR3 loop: CASSPDRVNYEQYF. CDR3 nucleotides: TGCGCCAGCAGCCCTGACAGGGTTAACTACGAGCAGTACTTC.

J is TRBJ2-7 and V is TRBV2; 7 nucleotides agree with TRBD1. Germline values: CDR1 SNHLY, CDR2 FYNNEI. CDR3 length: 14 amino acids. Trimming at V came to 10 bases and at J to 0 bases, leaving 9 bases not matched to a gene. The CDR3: CATKDRSSSYEQYF. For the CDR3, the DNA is TGTGCCACTAAGGACAGGTCAAGCTCCTACGAGCAGTACTTC.

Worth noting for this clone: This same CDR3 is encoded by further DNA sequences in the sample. In DNA, the CDR3 is TGTGCCAGCAGCCCCTTGGGGGATACGCAGTATTTT. As protein: CASSPLGDTQYF. The chain links TRBV14 to TRBJ2-3; no reliable D call. V was clipped by 4 bases and J by 6 bases, with 8 bases between them. The CDR3 consists of 12 residues. Germline V gene sequence: CDR1 SGHDN, CDR2 FVKESK.

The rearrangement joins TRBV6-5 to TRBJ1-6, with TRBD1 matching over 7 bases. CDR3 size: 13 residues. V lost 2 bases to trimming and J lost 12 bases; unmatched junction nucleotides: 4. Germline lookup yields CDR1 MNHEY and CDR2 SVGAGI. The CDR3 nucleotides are TGTGCCAGCAGTTACAGGGGGCCGGGACCCCTCCACTTT. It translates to CASSYRGPGPLHF.

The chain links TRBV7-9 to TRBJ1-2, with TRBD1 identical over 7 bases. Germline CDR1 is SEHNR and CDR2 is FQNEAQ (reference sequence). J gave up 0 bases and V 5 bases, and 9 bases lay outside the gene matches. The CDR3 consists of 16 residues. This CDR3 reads CASSPHRQGPNYGYTF. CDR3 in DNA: TGTGCCAGCAGCCCCCACCGACAGGGTCCTAACTATGGCTACACCTTC.

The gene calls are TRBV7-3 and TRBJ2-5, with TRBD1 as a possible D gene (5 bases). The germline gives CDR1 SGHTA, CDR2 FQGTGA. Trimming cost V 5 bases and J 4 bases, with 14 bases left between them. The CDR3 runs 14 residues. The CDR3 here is CASSADSHAETQYF. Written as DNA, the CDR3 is TGTGCCAGCAGCGCCGACAGTCATGCAGAGACCCAGTACTTC.